This T cell receptor beta chain originates from a study of post-analysis software for immune sequencing data. Study in general: Patients with relapsing-remitting, secondary progressive and progressive-relapsing multiple sclerosis courses were all represented. Regarding the study as a whole: Controls showed lower frequencies than patients for five TRBV segments, and TRBV5-6, TRBV5-1 and TRBV20-1 were among these. Those samples that were prepared in the same batch co-clustered strongly by F measure. A significant reduction in normalized Chao1 diversity was observed in multiple sclerosis patients versus controls.

A note on this clonotype: The antigen remains unidentified.

The TCR beta cDNA libraries carried unique molecular identifiers. The yield from about 1 to 10 million T cells was about 500,000 cDNA molecules in total. TCRdb analysed the PCR reads with MiXCR anew, one entry per CDR3 protein. The table lists fewer than 850,000 distinct CDR3 sequences, around 45% of them singletons. The CDR3 consists of 12 residues. CDR1 is DFQATT, CDR2 SNEGSKA, per germline (reference sequence). V gave up 5 bases and J gave up 5 bases, with 12 bases separating them. This receptor was identified in a girl aged 5 to 17 with multiple sclerosis. The chain couples TRBV20-1 to TRBJ2-5; the D gene is possibly TRBD1 (6 bases). The sample was blood. The CDR3 sequence: CSASTGWETQYF. CDR3 in DNA: TGCAGTGCTTCCACAGGGTGGGAGACCCAGTACTTC.